These 28 T cell receptor beta chains share one sample of origin, sequenced in a study of cytomegalovirus exposure and HLA in healthy donors. Primers: 60 Vbeta forward and 13 Jbeta reverse. Clones were sequenced by immunoSEQ multiplex PCR, and TCRdb holds only the in-frame ones, with some missing. The sample's table shows approximately 110,000 clones. The sequenced sample was PBMCs. The receptor set was obtained from a man between 40 and 49 years old in good health and CMV-seronegative.

On this clone: This specimen includes other DNA sequences encoding the same CDR3. The CDR3 DNA is TGTGCCAGCAGCGTGGCCGGGGAAAACATTCAGTACTTC. Translated: CASSVAGENIQYF. This chain joins TRBV9 and TRBJ2-4; D may be TRBD2 (5 bases). The length of the CDR3 is 13 residues. Germline V gene sequence: CDR1 SGDLS, CDR2 YYNGEE. V was trimmed by 2 bases and J by 5 bases, leaving 8 bases between them. Drawing the rest from reference TRBV9 and TRBJ2-4, the complete variable domain is DSGVTQTPKHLITATGQRVTLRCSPRSGDLSVYWYQQSLDQGLQFLIQYYNGEERAKGNILERFSAQQFPDLHSELNLSSLELGDSALYFCASSVAGENIQYFGAGTRLSVL.

The J gene is TRBJ1-4, the V gene TRBV11-3; D is unclear. This CDR3 has 14 residues. V was clipped by 2 bases and J by 8 bases, with 12 bases between them. The V gene's germline CDR1 is SGHNT and CDR2 YENEEA. CDR3 DNA: TGTGCCAGCAGCTTACTGAGCCTGGTGGAAAAACTGTTTTTT. Protein: CASSLLSLVEKLFF.

This chain links TRBV29-1 with TRBJ2-2, with unresolved D. The CDR3 is 15 amino acids. V was clipped by 4 bases and J by 0 bases, with 12 bases between them. Looked up from germline, CDR1 is SQVTM and CDR2 is ANQGSEA. This chain's CDR3 is CSVADPRTNTGELFF. CDR3 DNA sequence: TGCAGCGTTGCTGATCCCAGGACGAACACCGGGGAGCTGTTTTTT.

V usage is TRBV5-8 and J usage is TRBJ1-2; D is undetermined. The CDR3 covers 12 residues. V lost 4 bases to trimming and J lost 4 bases, with 8 bases between them. The germline V gene encodes CDR1 SGHTS and CDR2 YDEGEE. The CDR3 bases are TGTGCCAGCAGCGACCGCGGCTATGGCTACACCTTC. Translating gives CASSDRGYGYTF.

V gene TRBV27 combines with J gene TRBJ2-7; 9 bases fit TRBD1. The CDR3 has 14 amino acids. Germline CDR1 is MNHEY and CDR2 is SMNVEV (reference sequence). Losses at the gene ends were 5 bases for V and 7 bases for J; bases not matched to a gene: 9. CDR3 in DNA: TGTGCCAGCAGTACCAAGACAGGGGGGAGGGAGCAGTACTTC. Protein: CASSTKTGGREQYF.

V is TRBV11-3 and J is TRBJ1-2, with D perhaps TRBD1 (6 bases). Germline V gene lookup returns CDR1 SGHNT and CDR2 YENEEA. V was pared by 0 bases and J by 4 bases, with 12 bases between. The CDR3 runs 15 residues. CDR3 DNA: TGTGCCAGCAGCTTAGATCCGACAGGAGTCTATGGCTACACCTTC. As protein: CASSLDPTGVYGYTF.

This rearrangement joins TRBV10-3 to TRBJ2-7; D may be TRBD2 (5 bases). Germline loops: CDR1 ENHRY, CDR2 SYGVKD. V lost 4 bases to trimming and J lost 2 bases, with 12 bases between them. There are 14 residues in the CDR3. The CDR3 loop is CAISAASRPYEQYF. DNA of the CDR3: TGTGCCATCAGTGCCGCTAGCAGACCCTACGAGCAGTACTTC.

The V gene is TRBV6-1, the J gene TRBJ1-1; a possible D gene is TRBD1 (5 bases). The CDR3 has 17 amino acids. Trimming removed 4 bases from V and 0 bases from J, with 18 bases in between. CDR1 is MNHNS, CDR2 SASEGT, per germline. The CDR3 loop is CASSGLVKGPVNTEAFF. The CDR3 nucleotides read TGTGCCAGCAGTGGATTGGTTAAGGGGCCCGTGAACACTGAAGCTTTCTTT.

This rearrangement joins TRBV11-3 to TRBJ1-1; the D is unclear. V shed 4 bases and J shed 1 base, with 16 bases lying between them. CDR1 is SGHNT and CDR2 is YENEEA in the germline V gene. This CDR3 has 16 residues. For the CDR3, the DNA is TGTGCCAGCAGCTCACTATACGGCGGGAGGAACACTGAAGCTTTCTTT. It encodes CASSSLYGGRNTEAFF.

The chain joins TRBV7-8 to TRBJ1-6; 7 bases align to TRBD1. This CDR3 has 14 residues. Trimming at V came to 1 base and at J to 9 bases, leaving 3 bases not matched to a gene. Germline V lookup: CDR1 SGHVS, CDR2 FQNEAQ. In DNA, the CDR3 is TGTGCCAGCAGCTTAGAGGGGGCTCTTTCACCCCTCCACTTT. Protein product: CASSLEGALSPLHF. The full variable domain, completed using reference TRBV7-8 and TRBJ1-6, is GAGVSQSPRYKVAKRGQDVALRCDPISGHVSLFWYQQALGQGPEFLTYFQNEAQLDKSGLPSDRFFAERPEGSVSTLKIQRTQQEDSAVYLCASSLEGALSPLHFGNGTRLTVT.

The V and J genes are TRBV11-2 and TRBJ2-2, with D possibly being TRBD1 (6 bases). Trimming cost V 5 bases and J 4 bases, with 17 bases left between them. This CDR3 has 16 amino acids. Germline loops: CDR1 SGHAT, CDR2 FQNNGV. CDR3 sequence (DNA): TGTGCCAGCAGCGCTCAGACAGGCACCAGCACCGGGGAGCTGTTTTTT. This sequence encodes CASSAQTGTSTGELFF.

The V and J genes are TRBV30 and TRBJ2-7; TRBD1 is a possible D gene (6 bases). CDR1 and CDR2 (germline): GTSNPN, SVGIG (reference sequence). The CDR3 totals 12 residues. V lost 6 bases and J 0 bases, leaving 9 bases between the germline ends. The CDR3 is CACGQNSYEQYF. DNA for the CDR3: TGTGCCTGCGGACAGAACTCCTACGAGCAGTACTTC.

V usage is TRBV9 and J usage is TRBJ2-7, with 9 bases identical to TRBD1. The CDR3 runs to 16 residues. The V segment lost 3 bases and the J segment 1 base; nucleotides outside the gene matches: 8. Germline V gives CDR1 SGDLS, CDR2 YYNGEE. Here the CDR3 reads CASSAPTGTGSYEQYF. CDR3 sequence (DNA): TGTGCCAGCAGCGCTCCGACCGGGACAGGGTCCTACGAGCAGTACTTC.

The CDR3 loop is CASSLVGGTGELFF. The CDR3 DNA reads TGTGCCAGCAGCTTAGTCGGCGGCACCGGGGAGCTGTTTTTT. V and J are TRBV7-3 and TRBJ2-2; D not certain. CDR1 and CDR2 from the germline V gene are SGHTA and FQGTGA. The CDR3 extends over 14 amino acids. With 2 bases removed from V and 4 bases from J, the gap between germline ends came to 8 bases.

This chain connects TRBV5-6 to TRBJ1-5, with a weak D call TRBD1 (6 bases). The CDR3 runs 18 residues. Trimming removed 1 base from V and 0 bases from J, with 17 bases in between. The germline V gene has CDR1 SGHDT and CDR2 YYEEEE. The CDR3 nucleotides are TGTGCCAGCAGCTTGCCTTACGACAGGTTTTATAGCAATCAGCCCCAGCATTTT. It codes for CASSLPYDRFYSNQPQHF.

The chain combines TRBV11-3 with TRBJ1-2; no definite D call. CDR3 size: 12 residues. V was cut by 5 bases and J by 4 bases, with 8 bases left in between. Germline values: CDR1 SGHNT, CDR2 YENEEA. CDR3 protein: CASSPGSYGYTF. CDR3 sequence (DNA): TGTGCCAGCAGCCCGGGGAGCTATGGCTACACCTTC.

The chain carries TRBV29-1 and TRBJ1-2, with D hard to call. Trimming left V 6 bases short and J 4 bases short, with 15 bases between. This CDR3 has 13 residues. Germline CDR1 reads SQVTM; CDR2 reads ANQGSEA. Here the CDR3 reads CSVRETGFYGYTF. The CDR3 DNA sequence: TGCAGCGTGCGCGAAACCGGGTTCTATGGCTACACCTTC.

V and J are TRBV29-1 and TRBJ2-5; tentatively, D is TRBD1 (6 bases). The J call is uncertain, as TRBJ2-7 better fits the DNA end. Germline CDR1 is SQVTM and CDR2 is ANQGSEA. The CDR3 has 13 amino acids. The CDR3 here is CSVAWGLGYEQYF. CDR3 DNA: TGCAGCGTTGCGTGGGGGCTGGGGTACGAGCAGTACTTC.

The V call is TRBV11-3, the J call TRBJ2-1; 9 nucleotides align to TRBD2. V gave up 5 bases and J gave up 4 bases; unmatched junction bases: 9. Germline V gene sequence: CDR1 SGHNT, CDR2 YENEEA. CDR3 length: 16 amino acids. In DNA form, the CDR3 reads TGTGCCAGCAGCCAGCGGGCTAGCGGGAATTACAATGAGCAGTTCTTC. Translation: CASSQRASGNYNEQFF.

J is TRBJ2-5 and V is TRBV7-3, with 7 nucleotides matching TRBD1. In germline, CDR1 is SGHTA, CDR2 FQGTGA. V lost 2 bases, J lost 5 bases, and 11 bases stayed unmatched. CDR3 size: 16 residues. CDR3 DNA sequence: TGTGCCAGCAGCTTACAACCGACAGGGAATGGGGAGACCCAGTACTTC. Translation: CASSLQPTGNGETQYF.

The chain couples TRBV7-3 to TRBJ1-1, with D maybe TRBD1 (5 bases). V lost 0 bases, J lost 5 bases, and 16 bases lay in between. This CDR3 is 16 amino acids long. Germline CDR1 reads SGHTA; CDR2 reads FQGTGA. The CDR3 region has the DNA TGTGCCAGCAGCTTAACGGGTGGCAGGGAGGGTACTGAAGCTTTCTTT. It is translated as CASSLTGGREGTEAFF.

CDR3 coding DNA: TGTGCCAGCAGGGTGGACAGGAGCACAGATACGCAGTATTTT. Protein product: CASRVDRSTDTQYF. The chain links TRBV27 to TRBJ2-3, with 7 bases aligning to TRBD1. The V gene end was trimmed by 6 bases and the J gene end by 0 bases; junction bases not matched to a gene: 3. Germline CDR1 and CDR2: MNHEY and SMNVEV (reference sequence). The CDR3 has 14 residues.

V gene TRBV13 combines with J gene TRBJ2-3, with 10 bases fitting TRBD1. V lost 5 bases to trimming and J lost 4 bases; unmatched junction nucleotides: 6. The CDR3 extends over 15 amino acids. The germline V gene has CDR1 PRHDT and CDR2 FYEKMQ (reference sequence). CDR3 in DNA: TGTGCCAGCAGCCCGGACAGGGGGGTTGCAGATACGCAGTATTTT. As protein: CASSPDRGVADTQYF.

The rearrangement links TRBV4-2 to TRBJ1-1; the match to TRBD1 covers 8 bases. The V gene end was trimmed by 0 bases and the J gene end by 0 bases; junction bases not matched to a gene: 6. The CDR3 is 17 residues long. Germline loops: CDR1 LGHNA, CDR2 YNFKEQ. CDR3 sequence: CASSQDRAGGLNTEAFF. The DNA for the CDR3 is TGTGCCAGCAGCCAAGATAGGGCAGGGGGCTTGAACACTGAAGCTTTCTTT.

The chain is built from TRBV19 and TRBJ1-3; a weak D match, TRBD1 (6 bases). V lost 2 bases and J 4 bases, leaving 9 bases between the germline ends. This CDR3 has 14 residues. Germline V gene lookup returns CDR1 LNHDA and CDR2 SQIVND (reference sequence). The CDR3 is CASSITGTGNTIYF. The CDR3 DNA reads as TGTGCCAGTAGTATAACGGGGACAGGAAACACCATATATTTT.

The CDR3 DNA is TGTGCCAGCAGTAGAGGGACTAGCGGACTGGGGGAGACCCAGTACTTC. Encoded protein: CASSRGTSGLGETQYF. The gene calls are TRBV11-2 and TRBJ2-5; 11 nucleotides line up with TRBD2. The CDR3 is 16 residues long. V shed 6 bases and J 5 bases; nucleotides not matched to a gene: 11. CDR1 and CDR2 from the germline V gene are SGHAT and FQNNGV.

This rearrangement joins TRBV11-3 to TRBJ2-7; maybe TRBD1 (6 bases). CDR3 size: 15 residues. V was pared by 1 base and J by 2 bases, with 12 bases between. CDR1 is SGHNT and CDR2 is YENEEA in the germline V gene. The CDR3 coding sequence is TGTGCCAGCAGCTTAGTCAGGGGACCGACCTACGAGCAGTACTTC. Protein sequence: CASSLVRGPTYEQYF.

This chain joins TRBV11-3 and TRBJ2-7, with D perhaps matching TRBD2 (6 bases). The CDR3 runs 11 residues. The V end lost 6 bases, the J end lost 8 bases, and 11 bases lay between the germline ends. Germline assignment: CDR1 SGHNT and CDR2 YENEEA. CDR3 nucleotide sequence: TGTGCCAGCAGGGATGGGGGGAAGCAGTACTTC. Protein product: CASRDGGKQYF.